The T cell receptor beta chain under discussion was sequenced for a study of CD8 T cells in ankylosing spondylitis. Unmatched junction bases numbered 9, after V lost 6 bases and J lost 2 bases. This CDR3 is built from 16 residues. Per germline, CDR1 ENHRY and CDR2 SYGVKD. Scientists made TCR beta libraries using quantitative 5'-RACE with molecular barcodes. TCRdb redid the calling of the 5' RACE reads with MiXCR, one entry per CDR3 protein. The sample holds over 450,000 distinct CDR3 sequences, approximately 11% seen once. Regarding the study as a whole: Disease-linked clones were reportedly significantly enriched in matched ankylosing spondylitis synovial fluid. Disease-linked clones bore a CD8+ phenotype, appearing relatively rarely in peripheral blood. Blood of patients with ankylosing spondylitis appeared to be characterized by a TCR beta motif of about 8 highly homologous variants.

This clonotype was observed many times. Antigen specificity is unknown. This clonotype originated in a male donor with ankylosing spondylitis. The rearrangement links TRBV10-3 to TRBJ2-1, with TRBD2 identical over 8 bases. The sequencing sample was made of blood, either unsorted or a sorted T cell fraction (not recorded which). The CDR3 is CAISAGGRQTYNEQFF. The CDR3 DNA sequence: TGTGCCATCAGCGCTGGCGGGAGGCAGACCTACAATGAGCAGTTCTTC.